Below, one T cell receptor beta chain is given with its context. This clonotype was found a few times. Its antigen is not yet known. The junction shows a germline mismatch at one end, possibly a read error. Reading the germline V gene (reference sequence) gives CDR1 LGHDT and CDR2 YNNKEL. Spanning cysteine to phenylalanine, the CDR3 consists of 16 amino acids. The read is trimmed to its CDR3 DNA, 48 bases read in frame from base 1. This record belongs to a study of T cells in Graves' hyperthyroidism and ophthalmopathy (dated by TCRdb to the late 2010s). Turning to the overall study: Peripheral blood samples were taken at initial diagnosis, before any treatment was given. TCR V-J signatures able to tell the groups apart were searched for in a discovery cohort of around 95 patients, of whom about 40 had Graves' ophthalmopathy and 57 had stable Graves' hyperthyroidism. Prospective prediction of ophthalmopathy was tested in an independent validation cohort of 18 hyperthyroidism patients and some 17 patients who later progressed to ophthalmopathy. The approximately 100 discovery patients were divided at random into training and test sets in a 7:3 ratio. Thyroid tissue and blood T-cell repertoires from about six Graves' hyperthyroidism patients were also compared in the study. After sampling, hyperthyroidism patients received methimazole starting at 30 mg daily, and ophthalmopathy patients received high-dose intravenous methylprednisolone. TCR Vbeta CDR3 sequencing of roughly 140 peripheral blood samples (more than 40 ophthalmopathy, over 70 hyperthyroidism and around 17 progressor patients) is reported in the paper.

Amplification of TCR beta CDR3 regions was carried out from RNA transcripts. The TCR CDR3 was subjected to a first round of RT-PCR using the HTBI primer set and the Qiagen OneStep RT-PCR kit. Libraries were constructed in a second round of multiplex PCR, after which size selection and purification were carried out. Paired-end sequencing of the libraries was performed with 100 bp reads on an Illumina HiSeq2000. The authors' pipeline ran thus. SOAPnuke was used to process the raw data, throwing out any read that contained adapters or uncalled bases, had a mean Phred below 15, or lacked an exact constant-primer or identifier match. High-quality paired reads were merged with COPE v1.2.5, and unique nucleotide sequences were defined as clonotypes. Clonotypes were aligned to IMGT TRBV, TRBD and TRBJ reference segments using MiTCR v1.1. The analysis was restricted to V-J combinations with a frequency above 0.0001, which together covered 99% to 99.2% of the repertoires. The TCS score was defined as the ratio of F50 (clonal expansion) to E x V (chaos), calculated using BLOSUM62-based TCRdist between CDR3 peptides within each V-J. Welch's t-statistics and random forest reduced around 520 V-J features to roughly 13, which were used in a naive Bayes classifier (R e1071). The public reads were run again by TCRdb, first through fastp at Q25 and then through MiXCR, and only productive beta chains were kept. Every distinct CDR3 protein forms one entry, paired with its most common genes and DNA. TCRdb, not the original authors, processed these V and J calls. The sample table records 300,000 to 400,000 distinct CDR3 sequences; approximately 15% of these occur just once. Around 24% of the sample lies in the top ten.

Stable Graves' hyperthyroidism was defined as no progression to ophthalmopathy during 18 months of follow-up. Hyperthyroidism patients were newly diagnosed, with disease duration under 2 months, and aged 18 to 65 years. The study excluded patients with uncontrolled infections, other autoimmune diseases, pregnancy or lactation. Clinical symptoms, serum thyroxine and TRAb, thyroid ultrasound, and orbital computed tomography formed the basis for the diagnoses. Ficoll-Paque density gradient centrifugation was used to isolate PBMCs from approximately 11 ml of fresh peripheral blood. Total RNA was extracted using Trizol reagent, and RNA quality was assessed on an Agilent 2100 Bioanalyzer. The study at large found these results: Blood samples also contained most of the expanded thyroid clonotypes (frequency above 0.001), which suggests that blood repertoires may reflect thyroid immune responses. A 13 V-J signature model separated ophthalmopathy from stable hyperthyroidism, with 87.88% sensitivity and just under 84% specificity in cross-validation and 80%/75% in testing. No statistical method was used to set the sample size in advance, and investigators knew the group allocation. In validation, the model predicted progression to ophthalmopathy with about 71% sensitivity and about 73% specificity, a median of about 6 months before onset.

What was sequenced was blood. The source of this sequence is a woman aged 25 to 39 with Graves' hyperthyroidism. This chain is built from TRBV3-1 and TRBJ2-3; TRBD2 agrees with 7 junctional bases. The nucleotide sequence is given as TGTGCCAGCAGCCAAGATAGGGGCGGGAGCATAGATACGCAGTATTTT. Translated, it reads CASSQDRGGSIDTQYF.